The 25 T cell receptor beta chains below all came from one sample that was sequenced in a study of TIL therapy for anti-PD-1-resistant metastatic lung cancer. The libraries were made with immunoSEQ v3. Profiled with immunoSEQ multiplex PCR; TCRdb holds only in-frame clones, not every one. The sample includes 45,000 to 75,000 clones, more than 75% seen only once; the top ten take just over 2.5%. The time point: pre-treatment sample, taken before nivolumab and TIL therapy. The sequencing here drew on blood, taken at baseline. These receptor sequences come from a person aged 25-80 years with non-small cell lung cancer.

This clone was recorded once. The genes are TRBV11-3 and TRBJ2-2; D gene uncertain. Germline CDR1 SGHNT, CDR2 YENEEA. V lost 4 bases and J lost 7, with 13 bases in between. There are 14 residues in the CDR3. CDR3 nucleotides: TGTGCCAGCAGCTCTTCCCAGGTTAGCGGGGAGCTGTTTTTT. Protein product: CASSSSQVSGELFF.

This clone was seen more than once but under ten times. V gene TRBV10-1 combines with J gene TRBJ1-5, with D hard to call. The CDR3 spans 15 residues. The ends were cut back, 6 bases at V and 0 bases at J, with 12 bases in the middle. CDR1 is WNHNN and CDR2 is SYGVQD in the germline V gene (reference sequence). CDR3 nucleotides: TGCGCCAGCAGCCCCACGCTTTATAGCAATCAGCCCCAGCATTTT. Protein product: CASSPTLYSNQPQHF.

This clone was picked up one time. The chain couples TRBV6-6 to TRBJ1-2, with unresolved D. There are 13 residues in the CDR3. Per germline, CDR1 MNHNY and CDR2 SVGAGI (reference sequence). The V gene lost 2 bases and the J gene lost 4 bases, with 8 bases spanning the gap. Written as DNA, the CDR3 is TGTGCCAGCAGTTACCCCCCAGCCTATGGCTACACCTTC. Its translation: CASSYPPAYGYTF.

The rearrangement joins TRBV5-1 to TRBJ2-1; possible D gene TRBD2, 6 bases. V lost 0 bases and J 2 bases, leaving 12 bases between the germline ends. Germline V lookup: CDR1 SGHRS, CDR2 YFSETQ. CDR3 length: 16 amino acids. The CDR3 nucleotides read TGCGCCAGCAGCTTGGCCGACGGGAGCCCCTACAATGAGCAGTTCTTC. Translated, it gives CASSLADGSPYNEQFF.

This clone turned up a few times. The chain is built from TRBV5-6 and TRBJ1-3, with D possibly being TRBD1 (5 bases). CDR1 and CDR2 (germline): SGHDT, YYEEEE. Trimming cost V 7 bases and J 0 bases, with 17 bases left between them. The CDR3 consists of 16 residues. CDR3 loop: CASASRSRGSGNTIYF. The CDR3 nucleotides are TGTGCCAGCGCTTCCAGGAGTAGGGGCTCTGGAAACACCATATATTTT.

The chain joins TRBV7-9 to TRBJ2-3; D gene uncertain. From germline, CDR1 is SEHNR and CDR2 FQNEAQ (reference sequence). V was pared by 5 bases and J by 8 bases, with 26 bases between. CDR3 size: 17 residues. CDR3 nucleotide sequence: TGTGCCAGCAGCCACGGTCCCGTGGCCAGCACTGCCATTACGCAGTATTTT. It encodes CASSHGPVASTAITQYF.

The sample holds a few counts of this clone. CDR3 in amino acids: CASSFRREKLFF. CDR3 bases: TGTGCCAGCAGTTTCAGGCGGGAAAAACTGTTTTTT. The chain is built from TRBV28 and TRBJ1-4; no firm D call. CDR1 is MDHEN and CDR2 is SYDVKM in the germline V gene. CDR3 length: 12 residues. Between the trimmed V and J ends, which lost 3 bases and 8 bases, there was a span of 7 bases.

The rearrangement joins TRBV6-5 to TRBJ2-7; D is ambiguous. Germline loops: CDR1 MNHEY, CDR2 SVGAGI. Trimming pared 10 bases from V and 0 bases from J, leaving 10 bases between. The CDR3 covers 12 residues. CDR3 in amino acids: CATAWSSYEQYF. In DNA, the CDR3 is TGTGCCACCGCGTGGAGCTCCTACGAGCAGTACTTC.

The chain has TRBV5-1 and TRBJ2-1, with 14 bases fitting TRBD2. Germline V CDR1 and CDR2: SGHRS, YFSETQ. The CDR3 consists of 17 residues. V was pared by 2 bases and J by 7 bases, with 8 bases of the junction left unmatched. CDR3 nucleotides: TGCGCCAGCAGCTTCGGACTAGCGGGAGGTGTTGCTAATGAGCAGTTCTTC. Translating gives CASSFGLAGGVANEQFF.

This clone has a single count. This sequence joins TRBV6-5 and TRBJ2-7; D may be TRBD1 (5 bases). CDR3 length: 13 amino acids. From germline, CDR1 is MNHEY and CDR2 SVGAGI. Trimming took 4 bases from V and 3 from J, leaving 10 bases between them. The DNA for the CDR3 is TGTGCCAGCAGTTCACAGGTCGGCTACGAGCAGTACTTC. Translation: CASSSQVGYEQYF.

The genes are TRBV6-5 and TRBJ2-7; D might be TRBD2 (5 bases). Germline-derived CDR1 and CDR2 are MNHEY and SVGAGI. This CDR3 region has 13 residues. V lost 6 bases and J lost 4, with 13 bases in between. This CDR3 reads CASSRTGRYEQYF. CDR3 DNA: TGTGCCAGCAGCCGGACTGGAAGATACGAGCAGTACTTC.

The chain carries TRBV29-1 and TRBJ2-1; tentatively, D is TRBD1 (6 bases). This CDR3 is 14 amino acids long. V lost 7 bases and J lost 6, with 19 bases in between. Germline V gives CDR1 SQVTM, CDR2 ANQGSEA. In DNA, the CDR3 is TGCAGCGCCTTAGGTGAGGACAGCTTCAATGAGCAGTTCTTC. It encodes CSALGEDSFNEQFF.

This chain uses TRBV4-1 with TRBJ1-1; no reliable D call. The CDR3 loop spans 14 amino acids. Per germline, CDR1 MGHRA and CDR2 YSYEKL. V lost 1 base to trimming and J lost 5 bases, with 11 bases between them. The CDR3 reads CASSQGAPRTEAFF. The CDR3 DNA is TGCGCCAGCAGCCAAGGGGCCCCGCGGACTGAAGCTTTCTTT.

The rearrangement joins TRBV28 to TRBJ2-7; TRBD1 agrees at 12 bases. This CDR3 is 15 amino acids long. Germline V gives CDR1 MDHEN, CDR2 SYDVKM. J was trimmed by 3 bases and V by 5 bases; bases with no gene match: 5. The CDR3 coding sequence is TGTGCCAGCAGTCCCGGGACAGGGGGCGGCTACGAGCAGTACTTC. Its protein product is CASSPGTGGGYEQYF.

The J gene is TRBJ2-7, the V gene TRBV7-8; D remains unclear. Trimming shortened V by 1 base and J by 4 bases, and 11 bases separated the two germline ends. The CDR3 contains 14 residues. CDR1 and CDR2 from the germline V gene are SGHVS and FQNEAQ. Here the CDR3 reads CASSLVVLDYEQYF. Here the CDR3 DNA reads TGTGCCAGCAGCTTAGTTGTATTGGATTACGAGCAGTACTTC.

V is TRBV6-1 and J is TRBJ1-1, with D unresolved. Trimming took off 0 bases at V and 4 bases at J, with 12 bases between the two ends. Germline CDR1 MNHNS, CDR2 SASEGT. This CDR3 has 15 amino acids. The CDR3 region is CASSEASAALTEAFF. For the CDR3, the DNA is TGTGCCAGCAGTGAAGCGTCGGCAGCACTCACTGAAGCTTTCTTT.

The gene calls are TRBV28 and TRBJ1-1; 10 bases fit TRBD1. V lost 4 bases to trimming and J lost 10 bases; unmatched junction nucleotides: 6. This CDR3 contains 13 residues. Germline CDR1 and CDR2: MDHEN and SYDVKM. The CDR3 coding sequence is TGTGCCAGCAGTTGGACAGGGGGGATAGGAGCTTTCTTT. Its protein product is CASSWTGGIGAFF.

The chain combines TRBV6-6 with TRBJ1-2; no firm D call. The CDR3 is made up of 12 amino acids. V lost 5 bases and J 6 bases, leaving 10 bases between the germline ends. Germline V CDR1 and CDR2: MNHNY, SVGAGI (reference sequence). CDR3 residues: CASSTDGNGYTF. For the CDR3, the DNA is TGTGCCAGCAGTACGGACGGAAATGGCTACACCTTC.

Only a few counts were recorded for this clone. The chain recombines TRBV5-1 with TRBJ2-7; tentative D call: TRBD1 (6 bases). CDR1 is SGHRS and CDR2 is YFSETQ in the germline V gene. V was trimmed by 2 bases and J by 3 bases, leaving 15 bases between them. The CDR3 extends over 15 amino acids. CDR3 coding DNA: TGCGCCAGCAGCTTAAGTTTATCAGGGGACTACGAGCAGTACTTC. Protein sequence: CASSLSLSGDYEQYF.

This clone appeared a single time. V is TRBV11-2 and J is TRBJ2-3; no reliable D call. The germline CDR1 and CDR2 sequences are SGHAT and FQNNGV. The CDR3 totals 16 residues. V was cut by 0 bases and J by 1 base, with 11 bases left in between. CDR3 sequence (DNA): TGTGCCAGCAGCTTAGATCGGATGGGCGGCACAGATACGCAGTATTTT. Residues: CASSLDRMGGTDTQYF.

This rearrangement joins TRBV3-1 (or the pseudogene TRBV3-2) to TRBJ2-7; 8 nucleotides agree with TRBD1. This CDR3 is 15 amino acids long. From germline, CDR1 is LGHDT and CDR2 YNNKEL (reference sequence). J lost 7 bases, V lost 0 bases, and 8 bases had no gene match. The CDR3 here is CASSQDRAGGREQYF. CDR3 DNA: TGTGCCAGCAGCCAAGATAGGGCAGGGGGCCGGGAGCAGTACTTC.

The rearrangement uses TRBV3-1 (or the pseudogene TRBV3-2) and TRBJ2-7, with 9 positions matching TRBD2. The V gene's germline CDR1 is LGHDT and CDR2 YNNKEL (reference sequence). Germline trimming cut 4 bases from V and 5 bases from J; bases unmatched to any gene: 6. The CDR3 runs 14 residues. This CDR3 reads CASSLSGRAHEQYF. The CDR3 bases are TGTGCCAGCAGCCTTAGCGGGAGAGCCCACGAGCAGTACTTC.

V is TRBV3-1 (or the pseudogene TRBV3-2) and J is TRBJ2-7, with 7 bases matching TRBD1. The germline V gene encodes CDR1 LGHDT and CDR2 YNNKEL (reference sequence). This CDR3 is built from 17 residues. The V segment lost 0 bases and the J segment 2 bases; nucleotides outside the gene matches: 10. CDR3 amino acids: CASSQEDRPGWAYEQYF. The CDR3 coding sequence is TGTGCCAGCAGCCAAGAGGACAGGCCAGGATGGGCCTACGAGCAGTACTTC.

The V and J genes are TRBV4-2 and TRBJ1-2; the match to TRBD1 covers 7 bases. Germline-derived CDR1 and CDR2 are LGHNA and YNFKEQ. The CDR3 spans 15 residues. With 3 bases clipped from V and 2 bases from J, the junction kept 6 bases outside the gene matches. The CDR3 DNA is TGTGCCAGCAGCCAGCTGACAGGGATCAACTATGGCTACACCTTC. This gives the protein CASSQLTGINYGYTF.

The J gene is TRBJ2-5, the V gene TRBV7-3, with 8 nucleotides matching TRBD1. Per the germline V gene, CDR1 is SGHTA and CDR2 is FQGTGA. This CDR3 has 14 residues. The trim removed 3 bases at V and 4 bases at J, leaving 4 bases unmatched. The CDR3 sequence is CASSFGQGRETQYF. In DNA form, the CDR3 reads TGTGCCAGCAGCTTCGGACAGGGCCGAGAGACCCAGTACTTC.